The table lists the clone carrying this TCR beta chain with many counts. Its antigen is undetermined. This sample was included in a study of blood T cells in healthy people across ages. A second PCR of 7 to 11 cycles used a sample-barcoded 5' primer and a J-beta primer mix. One entry per CDR3 protein, called by TCRdb with MiXCR from the 5' RACE reads. The data show about 1 million distinct CDR3 sequences, around 43% seen once. Study results and limitations: Significant beta diversity loss was already apparent by age roughly 43, declining roughly linearly. The unknown donor CMV status may have confounded expanded clonotype changes. Percentage of naive T cells showed a strong correlation with TCR beta diversity.

Each donor gave approximately 9.5 milliliters of peripheral blood. The CDR3 is made up of 15 amino acids. V was clipped by 0 bases and J by 4 bases; unmatched bases: 8. CDR1 is DFQATT, CDR2 SNEGSKA, per germline (reference sequence). The sequencing sample was made of blood. The J gene is TRBJ2-5, the V gene TRBV20-1, with TRBD1 matching over 7 bases. This receptor was taken from a woman in her sixties in good health. The CDR3 protein is CSARDPQGLGETQYF. The CDR3 nucleotides read TGCAGTGCTAGAGACCCACAGGGGTTGGGAGAGACCCAGTACTTC.